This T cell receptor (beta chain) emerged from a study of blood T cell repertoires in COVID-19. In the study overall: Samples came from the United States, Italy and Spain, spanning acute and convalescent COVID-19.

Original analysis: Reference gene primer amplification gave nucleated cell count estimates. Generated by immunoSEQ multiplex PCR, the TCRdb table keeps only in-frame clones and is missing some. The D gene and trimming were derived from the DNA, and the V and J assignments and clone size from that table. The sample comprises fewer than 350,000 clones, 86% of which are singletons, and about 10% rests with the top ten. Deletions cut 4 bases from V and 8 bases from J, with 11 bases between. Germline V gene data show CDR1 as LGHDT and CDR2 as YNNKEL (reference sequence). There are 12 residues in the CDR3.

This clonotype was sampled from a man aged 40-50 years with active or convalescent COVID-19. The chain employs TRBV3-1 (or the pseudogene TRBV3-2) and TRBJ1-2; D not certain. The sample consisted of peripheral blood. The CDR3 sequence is CASSLERTGYTF. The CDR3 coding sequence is TGTGCCAGCAGCCTCGAGCGGACGGGCTACACCTTC.